Listed below are T cell receptor beta chains from one sample, sequenced in a study of blood T cell repertoires in COVID-19. Generated by immunoSEQ multiplex PCR, the TCRdb table keeps only in-frame clones and is missing some. Of approximately 170,000 clones in the sample, about 86% were seen once. The specimen sequenced was PBMCs or T cells enriched from blood (not recorded which). All receptors derive from a woman between 50 and 59 years old in a cohort exposed to, infected with or recovered from COVID-19 (not recorded which). The CDR3 runs from the conserved cysteine through the conserved F or W. D genes are given only for firm matches. The listing skips clone size in some rows; elsewhere it reads once, few, many or a size class.

d_call clone_size j_call v_call cdr3_nt cdr3_aa
NA NA TRBJ1-2 TRBV30 TGTGCCTGGAGGGAGGAGAACTATGGCTACACCTTC CAWREENYGYTF
TRBD1 NA TRBJ1-1 TRBV18 TGTGCCAGCTCACCCCAGGGGGTAAACACTGAAGCTTTCTTT CASSPQGVNTEAFF
TRBD2 once TRBJ2-1 TRBV12-5 TGTGCTAGTGGTTTTAGCGGGTCTTTCTACAATGAGCAGTTCTTC CASGFSGSFYNEQFF
TRBD2 NA TRBJ2-1 TRBV11-3 TGTGCCAGCAGCTTAGGACTAGCGAATGAGCAGTTCTTC CASSLGLANEQFF
TRBD2 NA TRBJ2-5 TRBV12-5 TGTGCTAGTGGTATAACCGGGACTAGCGTATACTTC CASGITGTSVYF
TRBD1 few TRBJ2-1 TRBV5-1 TGCGCCAGCAGCATCGAGGGACAGAGAAATGAGCAGTTCTTC CASSIEGQRNEQFF
NA NA TRBJ1-4 TRBV19 TGTGCCAGTAGTATTGGCCCCGGGACACCAGACGAAAAACTGTTTTTT CASSIGPGTPDEKLFF
NA once TRBJ2-7 TRBV18 TGTGCCAGCTCACCGGGCCGTGGTGTAGTCGAGCAGTACTTC CASSPGRGVVEQYF
TRBD1 few TRBJ1-4 TRBV27 TGTGCCAGCAGTTTATCGGGACAGTCTTTCGGTGAAAAACTGTTTTTT CASSLSGQSFGEKLFF
TRBD1 NA TRBJ1-3 TRBV19 TGTGCCAGTAGTATACCGGGACAGATAGGAAACACCATATATTTT CASSIPGQIGNTIYF
TRBD1 NA TRBJ1-1 TRBV3-1/TRBV3-2 TGTGCCAGCAGACAGGGGACGGGCACTGAAGCTTTCTTT CASRQGTGTEAFF
NA NA TRBJ1-6 TRBV7-2 TGTGCCAGCAGCTTAAGGCAGGTTAGCTCCTATAATTCACCCCTCCACTTT CASSLRQVSSYNSPLHF
NA NA TRBJ2-5 TRBV6-6 TGTGCCAGCAGTCAACGGGTTGGGTTACAAGAGACCCAGTACTTC CASSQRVGLQETQYF
NA NA TRBJ2-1 TRBV18 TGTGCCAGCTCACCCCTTGCAGGGAGGAATGAGCAGTTCTTC CASSPLAGRNEQFF
NA NA TRBJ2-1 TRBV13 TGTGCCAGCAGCTTCGACGGGAACCAGCAGTTCTTC CASSFDGNQQFF
NA NA TRBJ1-5 TRBV19 TGTGCCAGTAGTCTAGATAATAGCAATCAGCCCCAGCATTTT CASSLDNSNQPQHF
NA few TRBJ1-4 TRBV5-4 TGTGCCAGCAGCTCCGGCGGGGCGGCTAATGAAAAACTGTTTTTT CASSSGGAANEKLFF
TRBD1 NA TRBJ1-6 TRBV6-1 TGTGCCAGCAGTGAAGCTACAGGGGAATCACCCCTCCACTTT CASSEATGESPLHF
TRBD1 NA TRBJ2-5 TRBV5-5 TGTGCCAGCACCCAAGGGGACAGGGGGCGCGGTGAGACCCAGTACTTC CASTQGDRGRGETQYF
NA NA TRBJ2-7 TRBV27 TGTGCCAGCAGTTTATCGTGGCAGACCTACGAGCAGTACTTC CASSLSWQTYEQYF
TRBD2 NA TRBJ2-1 TRBV19 TGTGCCAGTAGTACCCCGGGGGGTGTCTCCTACAATGAGCAGTTCTTC CASSTPGGVSYNEQFF
NA NA TRBJ2-7 TRBV6-5 TGTGCCAGCAGGCCTGGACAGTCGAACGAGCAGTACTTC CASRPGQSNEQYF
TRBD1 NA TRBJ1-6 TRBV7-3 TGTGCCAGCAGCTTAACGGGACAGGGGAATTCACCCCTCCACTTT CASSLTGQGNSPLHF
TRBD1 few TRBJ2-7 TRBV5-5 TGTGCCAGCAGCTTAACGGGACAGGCTACCTACGAGCAGTACTTC CASSLTGQATYEQYF
NA few TRBJ1-1 TRBV10-3 TGTGCCATCAGGGTACAAATGAACACTGAAGCTTTCTTT CAIRVQMNTEAFF
NA NA TRBJ1-3 TRBV19 TGTGCCAGTAGTTCCCGCTCTGGAAACACCATATATTTT CASSSRSGNTIYF
TRBD1 NA TRBJ2-3 TRBV11-3 TGTGCCAGCAGCATTGGACCGGGACAGGGGGTTTCAGATACGCAGTATTTT CASSIGPGQGVSDTQYF
NA once TRBJ1-5 TRBV28 TGTGCCAGCAGTTTGGGGAGACTCAGAGACAATCAGCCCCAGCATTTT CASSLGRLRDNQPQHF
TRBD2 NA TRBJ2-1 TRBV10-1 TGCGCCAGCAGTCGGACTAGCGGGGGGGCTTGTCGGTCCTACAATGAGCAGTTCTTC CASSRTSGGACRSYNEQFF
TRBD1 NA TRBJ1-2 TRBV5-1 TGCGCCAGCAGCTTTCAGGGGGACTATGGCTACACCTTC CASSFQGDYGYTF
TRBD1 NA TRBJ2-2 TRBV6-5 TGTGCCAGCAGTTATTGGGACAGGGCGTCCGGGGAGCTGTTTTTT CASSYWDRASGELFF
NA NA TRBJ2-3 TRBV4-2 TGTGCCAGCAGCCAAGGACAGTTTAGCACAGATACGCAGTATTTT CASSQGQFSTDTQYF
TRBD1 NA TRBJ2-2 TRBV7-2 TGTGCCAGCAGCCCGACAGGGTGGGACGGGGAGCTGTTTTTT CASSPTGWDGELFF
TRBD1 NA TRBJ1-4 TRBV25-1 TGTGCCAGCAGTGCGTTGAACAGGGGGGCAAATGAAAAACTGTTTTTT CASSALNRGANEKLFF
NA NA TRBJ2-5 TRBV12-3/TRBV12-4 TGTGCCAGCAGTTGGGGCGGAGAGACCCAGTACTTC CASSWGGETQYF
NA NA TRBJ2-3 TRBV16 TGTGCCAGCAGCCATCCGGACTATTCGACAGATACGCAGTATTTT CASSHPDYSTDTQYF
TRBD2 NA TRBJ2-1 TRBV7-8 TGTGCCAGCAGCTCCCCCAGCGGCGGGGGGTCGGCTGAGCAGTTCTTC CASSSPSGGGSAEQFF
TRBD1 NA TRBJ1-1 TRBV29-1 TGCAGCGTCTGCACAGGGGTCACTGAAGCTTTCTTT CSVCTGVTEAFF